This TCR beta chain was sequenced in a study of cytotoxic CD8 clonotypes in ibrutinib-treated CLL. The germline gives CDR1 MNHNY, CDR2 SVGAGI (reference sequence). V was pared by 4 bases and J by 2 bases, with 7 bases of the junction left unmatched. This CDR3 contains 15 residues. Repertoires were generated with immunoSEQ multiplex PCR, while TCRdb's copy carries only in-frame clones and drops some. The sample has some 300,000 clones; around four fifths are singletons. The sequence was collected from a human donor with chronic lymphocytic leukemia. The chain joins TRBV6-6 to TRBJ2-7; 8 nucleotides match TRBD1. The sample in question was PBMCs, obtained before ibrutinib treatment. CDR3 nucleotides: TGTGCCAGCAGTTCCTCCGGACAGGGAACCTACGAGCAGTACTTC. Amino acids: CASSSSGQGTYEQYF.